A single sample is the source of the 31 T cell receptor beta chains below, sequenced in a study of shared T cell receptors in the human thymus. The method was immunoSEQ multiplex PCR; TCRdb's version includes in-frame clones alone and lacks a portion of them. The sample shows about 660,000 clones, more than 75% of them seen only once. Separately, the same data were catalogued under a study of human thymus T cells.

The specimen was thymocytes. Receptors were obtained from a boy under two years old with a congenital heart defect.

This clone was observed a single time. The rearrangement joins TRBV6-5 to TRBJ2-7; 8 bases are a match to TRBD1. V shed 6 bases, J shed 8 bases, and the junction held 3 bases outside the gene matches. The CDR3 runs to 11 residues. Germline loops: CDR1 MNHEY, CDR2 SVGAGI. The CDR3 loop is CASSSGGQQYF. In nucleotides, the CDR3 is TGTGCCAGCAGCTCAGGGGGCCAGCAGTACTTC.

The chain combines TRBV7-9 with TRBJ2-7, with D possibly being TRBD1 (6 bases). Germline loops: CDR1 SEHNR, CDR2 FQNEAQ (reference sequence). V gave up 1 base and J gave up 0 bases, with 10 bases separating them. This CDR3 has 15 amino acids. CDR3 bases: TGTGCCAGCAGCTTAGAACAGGGAGACTCCTACGAGCAGTACTTC. Residues: CASSLEQGDSYEQYF.

The chain employs TRBV10-3 and TRBJ2-7; 10 bases are shared with TRBD1. The CDR3 length is 13 residues. V shed 7 bases and J 3 bases; nucleotides not matched to a gene: 3. Germline V gene sequence: CDR1 ENHRY, CDR2 SYGVKD. The CDR3 DNA reads TGTGCCATCAAGGGGACAGGGGACTACGAGCAGTACTTC. This gives the protein CAIKGTGDYEQYF.

This clone appeared a few times. The chain carries TRBV6-4 and TRBJ1-1, with unresolved D. The germline V gene encodes CDR1 MRHNA and CDR2 SNTAGT. CDR3 size: 12 residues. Trimming stripped 8 bases from V and 1 base from J, with 8 bases between. The CDR3 DNA reads as TGTGCCAGCGGGCACCCGAACACTGAAGCTTTCTTT. Its translation is CASGHPNTEAFF.

V gene TRBV19 combines with J gene TRBJ1-2; possibly TRBD1 for D (5 bases). The germline V gene has CDR1 LNHDA and CDR2 SQIVND (reference sequence). CDR3 length: 15 residues. Trimming took 3 bases from V and 4 from J, leaving 15 bases between them. The CDR3 coding sequence is TGTGCCAGTAGTATCGGCGGGGCGATTTTCTATGGCTACACCTTC. This sequence encodes CASSIGGAIFYGYTF.

The V call is TRBV5-1, the J call TRBJ2-3, with TRBD2 matching over 10 bases. Germline trimming cut 2 bases from V and 4 bases from J; bases unmatched to any gene: 10. The length of the CDR3 is 17 residues. CDR1 SGHRS and CDR2 YFSETQ come from the germline V gene. CDR3 DNA sequence: TGCGCCAGCAGCTTTCCACCTAGCGGGAGCGGAGCAGATACGCAGTATTTT. Amino acid sequence: CASSFPPSGSGADTQYF. Variable domain in full (rest from reference TRBV5-1 and TRBJ2-3): KAGVTQTPRYLIKTRGQQVTLSCSPISGHRSVSWYQQTPGQGLQFLFEYFSETQRNKGNFPGRFSGRQFSNSRSEMNVSTLELGDSALYLCASSFPPSGSGADTQYFGPGTRLTVL.

The chain joins TRBV9 to TRBJ2-1; 11 bases line up with TRBD2. This CDR3 is 16 amino acids long. The germline gives CDR1 SGDLS, CDR2 YYNGEE. The V gene end was trimmed by 0 bases and the J gene end by 6 bases; junction bases not matched to a gene: 5. CDR3 nucleotides: TGTGCCAGCAGCGTAGGAACTAGCGGGAGTGCCAATGAGCAGTTCTTC. Amino acids: CASSVGTSGSANEQFF.

This chain uses TRBV28 with TRBJ1-5, with D uncertain. V was pared by 4 bases and J by 2 bases, with 15 bases between. Germline CDR1 and CDR2: MDHEN and SYDVKM. The CDR3 consists of 16 residues. This chain's CDR3 is CASSSEGGDGNQPQHF. The CDR3 DNA is TGTGCCAGCAGTTCAGAGGGTGGGGATGGCAATCAGCCCCAGCATTTT.

The V call is TRBV4-3, the J call TRBJ2-7, with 8 bases that match TRBD2. The CDR3 length is 16 residues. Germline loops: CDR1 LGHNA, CDR2 YSLEER. V shed 0 bases and J 5 bases; nucleotides not matched to a gene: 9. This CDR3 reads CASSQDCSGISHEQYF. CDR3 coding DNA: TGCGCCAGCAGCCAAGATTGTAGCGGGATAAGTCACGAGCAGTACTTC.

The chain recombines TRBV6-1 with TRBJ2-3; D may be TRBD2 (7 bases). The germline V and J ends were trimmed by 11 bases and 1 base, with 16 bases remaining between them. CDR1 and CDR2 (germline): MNHNS, SASEGT. The CDR3 spans 14 residues. The chain's CDR3 is CACGGPRGTDTQYF. In DNA, the CDR3 is TGTGCCTGCGGGGGCCCTCGGGGCACAGATACGCAGTATTTT.

This rearrangement joins TRBV28 to TRBJ2-5; perhaps TRBD2 as D (5 bases). V gave up 6 bases and J gave up 5 bases, with 10 bases separating them. The CDR3 runs 12 residues. Germline lookup yields CDR1 MDHEN and CDR2 SYDVKM. CDR3: CASSSSGETQYF. The CDR3 DNA follows: TGTGCCAGCAGCTCTTCGGGGGAGACCCAGTACTTC.

J is TRBJ2-3 and V is TRBV5-1, with 7 positions matching TRBD2. The V gene end was trimmed by 0 bases and the J gene end by 2 bases; junction bases not matched to a gene: 6. The germline gives CDR1 SGHRS, CDR2 YFSETQ. The CDR3 extends over 16 amino acids. DNA of the CDR3: TGCGCCAGCAGCTTGGGGGCGGGAGAGTACACAGATACGCAGTATTTT. It is translated as CASSLGAGEYTDTQYF.

The V and J genes are TRBV29-1 and TRBJ2-3; 12 bases map to TRBD2. In germline, CDR1 is SQVTM, CDR2 ANQGSEA. This CDR3 has 17 amino acids. V was pared by 7 bases and J by 2 bases, with 13 bases of the junction left unmatched. CDR3: CSAHILGLAGTTDTQYF. CDR3 in DNA: TGCAGCGCTCATATCCTCGGACTAGCGGGGACCACAGATACGCAGTATTTT.

The chain is built from TRBV27 and TRBJ1-3, with D perhaps TRBD1 (6 bases). The CDR3 is 13 amino acids. Germline assignment: CDR1 MNHEY and CDR2 SMNVEV (reference sequence). The V end lost 8 bases, the J end lost 3 bases, and 11 bases lay between the germline ends. DNA for the CDR3: TGTGCCAGCCGACAGGACCTTGGAAACACCATATATTTT. As protein: CASRQDLGNTIYF.

Turning to this clone: Mismatch with germline at one junction end may stem from a read error. The chain employs TRBV15 and TRBJ1-1; 11 bases agree with TRBD1. Per germline, CDR1 LNHNV and CDR2 YYDKDF (reference sequence). CDR3 length: 14 amino acids. The CDR3 nucleotides are TGTGCCACGAGCACGGGACAGGGGGTCACTGAAGCTTTCTTT. This sequence encodes CATSTGQGVTEAFF.

V is TRBV5-1 and J is TRBJ2-7, with D possibly being TRBD2 (6 bases). The CDR3 has 14 residues. Germline values: CDR1 SGHRS, CDR2 YFSETQ. V lost 3 bases and J lost 2, with 12 bases in between. CDR3 protein: CASSSEGPPYEQYF. Here the CDR3 DNA reads TGCGCCAGCAGCTCGGAGGGGCCGCCCTACGAGCAGTACTTC.

J is TRBJ2-6 and V is TRBV29-1, with a weak D call TRBD1 (6 bases). Germline V gene sequence: CDR1 SQVTM, CDR2 ANQGSEA. The CDR3 is 17 amino acids. V was pared by 4 bases and J by 2 bases, with 18 bases between. The DNA for the CDR3 is TGCAGCGTTGTAGTCGCAGGGGCTGGGCCTGGGGCCAACGTCCTGACTTTC. Protein: CSVVVAGAGPGANVLTF. Looking up the rest from reference TRBV29-1 and TRBJ2-6 gives the full variable domain: SAVISQKPSRDICQRGTSLTIQCQVDSQVTMMFWYRQQPGQSLTLIATANQGSEATYESGFVIDKFPISRPNLTFSTLTVSNMSPEDSSIYLCSVVVAGAGPGANVLTFGAGSRLTVL.

The rearrangement joins TRBV18 to TRBJ2-5, with 7 bases aligning to TRBD2. CDR1 and CDR2 (germline): KGHSH, LQKENI. The CDR3 is made up of 17 amino acids. V trimming: 2 bases; J trimming: 5 bases; junction bases outside the gene matches: 14. The CDR3, as DNA: TGTGCCAGCTCACCATTTGAGAGGGCGGGGGAGTGCGAGACCCAGTACTTC. Translation gives CASSPFERAGECETQYF. Combining the CDR3 with reference TRBV18 and TRBJ2-5 gives the whole variable domain NAGVMQNPRHLVRRRGQEARLRCSPMKGHSHVYWYRQLPEEGLKFMVYLQKENIIDESGMPKERFSAEFPKEGPSILRIQQVVRGDSAAYFCASSPFERAGECETQYFGPGTRLLVL.

The V and J genes are TRBV19 and TRBJ2-7; TRBD2 is a possible D gene (6 bases). The CDR3 length is 17 residues. Germline CDR1 LNHDA, CDR2 SQIVND (reference sequence). The germline V and J ends were trimmed by 5 bases and 3 bases, with 23 bases remaining between them. CDR3 nucleotide sequence: TGTGCCAGTAGTCGGGAATGGGGCGAAACCGGGGGCTACGAGCAGTACTTC. It is translated as CASSREWGETGGYEQYF.

This clone appeared a few times. The rearrangement uses TRBV28 and TRBJ2-7, with 10 bases lining up with TRBD1. The junction had 3 bases not matched to a gene; V was cut back by 4 bases and J by 6 bases. Germline lookup yields CDR1 MDHEN and CDR2 SYDVKM. This CDR3 spans 13 amino acids. This CDR3 reads CASSSRDRGEQYF. CDR3 nucleotide sequence: TGTGCCAGCAGTTCCCGGGACAGGGGCGAGCAGTACTTC.

The gene calls are TRBV4-2 and TRBJ1-5; D is unclear. Germline V lookup: CDR1 LGHNA, CDR2 YNFKEQ. There are 17 residues in the CDR3. With 1 base removed from V and 1 base from J, the gap between germline ends came to 14 bases. The CDR3 DNA follows: TGTGCCAGCAGCCAAGGACACGGTTTGCTGAGCAATCAGCCCCAGCATTTT. It specifies CASSQGHGLLSNQPQHF.

This rearrangement joins TRBV6-5 to TRBJ1-1, with D possibly being TRBD1 (5 bases). Trimming took off 7 bases at V and 5 bases at J, with 8 bases between the two ends. Germline CDR1 MNHEY, CDR2 SVGAGI. CDR3 length: 11 amino acids. CDR3 region: CASTGGTEAFF. The CDR3 DNA follows: TGTGCCAGCACGGGGGGGACTGAAGCTTTCTTT.

The V gene is TRBV21-1, the J gene TRBJ1-5; the D call of TRBD1 is as the table states it, not checked on the DNA. TRBV21-1 is a documented pseudogene. This CDR3 contains 18 residues. The CDR3 coding sequence is TGTGCCAGCAGCAAAGTGGGACAGGGGGGGTCTTGCAATCAGCCCCAGCATTTT. As protein: CASSKVGQGGSCNQPQHF.

The J gene is TRBJ1-2, the V gene TRBV28; the match to TRBD1 covers 8 bases. The CDR3 is 16 amino acids. V gave up 1 base and J gave up 7 bases; unmatched junction bases: 11. Germline V gives CDR1 MDHEN, CDR2 SYDVKM. This CDR3 is CASSLYRLRTGSGYTF. DNA for the CDR3: TGTGCCAGCAGTTTATATCGCCTCAGGACAGGGTCTGGCTACACCTTC.

Comments on this clone: At one end, the junction sequence differs from germline, possibly due to a read error. In the same sample, other DNA sequences code for this CDR3. The chain uses TRBV6-1 and TRBJ1-1, with unresolved D. This CDR3 region has 16 residues. Germline V gene lookup returns CDR1 MNHNS and CDR2 SASEGT. CDR3 residues: CASSEAVVFEATEAFF. Written as DNA, the CDR3 is TGTGCCAGCAGTGAAGCGGTTGTATTCGAGGCAACTGAGGCTTTCTTT.

The CDR3 nucleotides read TGTGCCAGCAGCCACCTGTCTAGCGGTAACACCGGGGAGCTGTTTTTT. Translated: CASSHLSSGNTGELFF. The chain carries TRBV4-2 and TRBJ2-2, with 7 bases lining up with TRBD2. The CDR3 length is 16 residues. V lost 3 bases, J lost 2 bases, and 6 bases stayed unmatched. Germline CDR1 reads LGHNA; CDR2 reads YNFKEQ.

This clone was observed once. The chain combines TRBV14 with TRBJ1-4, with D hard to call. The germline gives CDR1 SGHDN, CDR2 FVKESK. The CDR3 contains 15 residues. Trimming left V 1 base short and J 3 bases short, with 9 bases between. CDR3 nucleotide sequence: TGTGCCAGCAGCCAAGGGGTTGCGGCTAATGAAAAACTGTTTTTT. Protein sequence: CASSQGVAANEKLFF. The full variable domain, its missing parts supplied by reference TRBV14 and TRBJ1-4, is EAGVTQFPSHSVIEKGQTVTLRCDPISGHDNLYWYRRVMGKEIKFLLHFVKESKQDESGMPNNRFLAERTGGTYSTLKVQPAELEDSGVYFCASSQGVAANEKLFFGSGTQLSVL.

This chain uses TRBV4-2 with TRBJ2-3; 9 bases line up with TRBD1. J lost 0 bases, V lost 1 base, and 14 bases had no gene match. The CDR3 runs to 20 residues. Germline V gene sequence: CDR1 LGHNA, CDR2 YNFKEQ. The CDR3: CASSQGWTGASPTSTDTQYF. The CDR3 DNA reads as TGTGCCAGCAGCCAAGGGTGGACAGGGGCTTCCCCTACTAGCACAGATACGCAGTATTTT.

The chain combines TRBV5-4 with TRBJ2-3, with TRBD1 matching over 9 bases. The CDR3 runs 16 residues. With V trimmed by 4 bases and J by 5 bases, 11 bases remained unmatched. Germline CDR1 SGHNT, CDR2 YYREEE (reference sequence). The CDR3: CASSTPTGGGGDTQYF. Here the CDR3 DNA reads TGTGCCAGCAGCACCCCGACAGGGGGAGGGGGAGATACGCAGTATTTT.

This chain joins TRBV5-4 and TRBJ2-1, with 16 bases lining up with TRBD2. The CDR3 is made up of 18 amino acids. V was pared by 4 bases and J by 1 base, with 5 bases of the junction left unmatched. Per the germline V gene, CDR1 is SGHNT and CDR2 is YYREEE (reference sequence). The CDR3 DNA sequence: TGTGCCAGCAGCATGGGACTAGCGGGAGGGCCATCCTACAATGAGCAGTTCTTC. Protein: CASSMGLAGGPSYNEQFF.

The chain couples TRBV14 to TRBJ2-1, with 15 bases identical to TRBD2. V was pared by 1 base and J by 4 bases, with 8 bases of the junction left unmatched. The V gene's germline CDR1 is SGHDN and CDR2 FVKESK. The CDR3 covers 19 residues. The DNA for the CDR3 is TGTGCCAGCAGCCAAGGGACTAGCGGGAGGGTCTGGGTGTACAATGAGCAGTTCTTC. Its protein product is CASSQGTSGRVWVYNEQFF.